The clone carrying this T cell receptor (beta chain) has a count of ten or more. The target antigen is unknown. One entry per CDR3 protein results from TCRdb running MiXCR on the PCR reads. The table includes some 580,000 distinct CDR3 sequences, approximately 24% detected once. Construction of naive CD8 libraries employed about 18,000 to 1,100,000 sorted cells together with 10%, 30% or 50% RNA. Based on a CD8+CD4-CCR7+CD45RA+ profile, naive CD8 T cells were sorted. The V end lost 4 bases, the J end lost 5 bases, and 14 bases lay between the germline ends. Looked up from germline, CDR1 is LGHDT and CDR2 is YNNKEL (reference sequence). There are 14 residues in the CDR3. This entry belongs to a study of molecular identifiers for immune sequencing clone quantification. Study-wide context: Sequencing covered four of five parts into which replicate RNA from around 20,000 or 100,000 naive CD8 cells was split. Broader study findings: Reportedly, one cell's Jurkat TCR RNA was detected within 1,200,000 naive CD8 cells.

This TCR was recovered from a human donor in good health. Some libraries in this study had Jurkat cell RNA spiked in. This sequence joins TRBV3-1 and TRBJ1-1, with D perhaps matching TRBD1 (5 bases). Sample: naive CD8+ T cells from blood, with Jurkat cell RNA spiked in. Subset denoted: FACS-sorted CD8+CD4-CCR7+CD45RA+ naive T cells. The CDR3: CASSPVGGMTEAFF. CDR3 sequence (DNA): TGTGCCAGCAGCCCTGTTGGGGGGATGACTGAAGCTTTCTTT.